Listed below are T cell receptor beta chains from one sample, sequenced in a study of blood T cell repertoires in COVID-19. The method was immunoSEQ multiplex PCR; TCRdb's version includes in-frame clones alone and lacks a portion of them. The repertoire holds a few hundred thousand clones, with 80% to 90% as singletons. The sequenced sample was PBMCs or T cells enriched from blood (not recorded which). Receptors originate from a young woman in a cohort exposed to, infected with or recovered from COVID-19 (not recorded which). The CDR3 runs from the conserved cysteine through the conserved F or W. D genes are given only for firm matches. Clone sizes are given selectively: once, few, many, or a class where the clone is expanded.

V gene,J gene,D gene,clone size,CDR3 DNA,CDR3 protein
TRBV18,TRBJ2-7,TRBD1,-,TGTGCCAGCTCAACCCGGGGACAGGGGTCCTACGAGCAGTACTTC,CASSTRGQGSYEQYF
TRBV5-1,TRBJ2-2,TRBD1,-,TGCGCCAGCAGCTTGTCCCCGGGACAGGGGGGGGAGCTGTTTTTT,CASSLSPGQGGELFF
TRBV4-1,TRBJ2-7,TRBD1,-,TGCGCCAGCAGGTTCGGGACAGGGAGGTACGAGCAGTACTTC,CASRFGTGRYEQYF
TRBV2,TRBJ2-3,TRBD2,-,TGTGCCAGCAGCACTGGACTAGCGGGAGGGATGGCGCAGTATTTT,CASSTGLAGGMAQYF
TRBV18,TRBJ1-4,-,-,TGTGCCAGCTCATTTCTCGGGGGGGAAGAAAAACTGTTTTTT,CASSFLGGEEKLFF
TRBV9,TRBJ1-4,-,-,TGTGCCAGCTCACGCGGAGATGAAAAACTGTTTTTT,CASSRGDEKLFF
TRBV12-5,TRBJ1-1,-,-,TGTGCTAGTGGTTTGGGGCAGGGCACTGAAGCTTTCTTT,CASGLGQGTEAFF
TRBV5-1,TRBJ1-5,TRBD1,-,TGCGCCAGCAGCTTGGAGCAGGGGGGACAGCCCCAGCATTTT,CASSLEQGGQPQHF
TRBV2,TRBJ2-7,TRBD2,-,TGTGCCAGCAGTAACCTAGCGGGGGGTACCTACGAGCAGTACTTC,CASSNLAGGTYEQYF
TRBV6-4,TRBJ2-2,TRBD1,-,TGTGCCAGCAGTGCCATCACCGGACAGGGTGTCGGGGAGCTGTTTTTT,CASSAITGQGVGELFF
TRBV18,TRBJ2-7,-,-,TGTGCCAGCTCACAAGGGCAAAGCGCGGGATACGAGCAGTACTTC,CASSQGQSAGYEQYF
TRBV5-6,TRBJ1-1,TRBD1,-,TGTGCCAGCAGCCAACTCGCTTTGACAGGGGCCACTGAAGCTTTCTTT,CASSQLALTGATEAFF
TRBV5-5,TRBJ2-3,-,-,TGTGCCAGCAGCTTGGTTTGGACTGGGTCAGATACGCAGTATTTT,CASSLVWTGSDTQYF
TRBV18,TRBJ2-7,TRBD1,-,TGTGCCAGCTCCCGGACCCTGGGGACAGGCTCCTACGAGCAGTACTTC,CASSRTLGTGSYEQYF
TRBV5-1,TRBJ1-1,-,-,TGCGCCAGCAGCTTGGAAGTGGTGGGGGCCACTGAAGCTTTCTTT,CASSLEVVGATEAFF
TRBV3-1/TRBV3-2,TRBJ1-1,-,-,TGTGCCAGCAGCCAGGTCGACAGGAACACTGAAGCTTTCTTT,CASSQVDRNTEAFF
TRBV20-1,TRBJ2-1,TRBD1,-,TGCAGTGCTCCTTATAGACAGGGACAGTTCTTC,CSAPYRQGQFF
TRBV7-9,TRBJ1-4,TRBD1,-,TGTGCCAGCAGCCCGGACAGGGGGCTTAGAGAAAAACTGTTTTTT,CASSPDRGLREKLFF
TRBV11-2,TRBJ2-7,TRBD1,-,TGTGCCAGCAGCGTGGACAGGGGCCACTACGAGCAGTACTTC,CASSVDRGHYEQYF
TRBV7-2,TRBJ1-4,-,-,TGTGCCAGCAGCTTGGAGGGAGGCGAAAAACTGTTTTTT,CASSLEGGEKLFF
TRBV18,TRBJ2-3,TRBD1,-,TGTGCCAGCTCACCACGGCAGGGGGGCACAGATACGCAGTATTTT,CASSPRQGGTDTQYF
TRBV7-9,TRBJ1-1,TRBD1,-,TGTGCCAGCAGCTTACCTTCGGGACAGCTGCTTGAAGCTTTCTTT,CASSLPSGQLLEAFF
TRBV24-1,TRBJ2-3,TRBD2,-,TGTGCCACCCAGACTAGCGGGGGCCTAAGCACAGATACGCAGTATTTT,CATQTSGGLSTDTQYF
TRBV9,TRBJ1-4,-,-,TGTGCCAGCAGCCCACGGGAGAGGGTTTTAAGTGAAAAACTGTTTTTT,CASSPRERVLSEKLFF
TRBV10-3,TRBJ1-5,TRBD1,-,TGTGCCATCAGTGGACAGGGAGATCAGCCCCAGCATTTT,CAISGQGDQPQHF
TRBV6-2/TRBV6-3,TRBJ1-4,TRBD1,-,TGTGCCAGCAGTCGGGACAGGGGGAATGGGGAAAAACTGTTTTTT,CASSRDRGNGEKLFF
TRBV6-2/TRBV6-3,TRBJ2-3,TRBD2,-,TGTGCCAGCAGTTACGGAGGACTAGCGGGGGCCACAGATACGCAGTATTTT,CASSYGGLAGATDTQYF
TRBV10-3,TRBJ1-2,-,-,TGTGCCACAACAAAGACAGCTAACTATGGCTACACCTTC,CATTKTANYGYTF
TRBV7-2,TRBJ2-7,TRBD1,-,TGTGCCAGCAGCTCGGGGACAGGGGGAAACGAGCAGTACTTC,CASSSGTGGNEQYF
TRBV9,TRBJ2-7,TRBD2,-,TGTGCCAGCAGCCACCTCGGGGGGGCCGACGAGCAGTACTTC,CASSHLGGADEQYF
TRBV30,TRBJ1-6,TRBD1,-,TGTGCCTGGAGTCCGGGACAGGGGGGTTCACCCCTCCACTTT,CAWSPGQGGSPLHF
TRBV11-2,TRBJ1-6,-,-,TGTGCCAGCAGCCGCGGGGGGCAGGGAGAATCACCCCTCCACTTT,CASSRGGQGESPLHF
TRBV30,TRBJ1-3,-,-,TGTGCCTGGAGCGGGAGCTCTGGAAACACCATATATTTT,CAWSGSSGNTIYF
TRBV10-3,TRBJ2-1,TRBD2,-,TGTGCCATCAGGGCCCTAGCGGGAGAATCCAATGAGCAGTTCTTC,CAIRALAGESNEQFF
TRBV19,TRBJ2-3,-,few,TGTGCCAGTAGGAAGGGGCCTAGCACAGATACGCAGTATTTT,CASRKGPSTDTQYF
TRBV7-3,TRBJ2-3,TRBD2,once,TGTGCCAGCAGACCGGGACTAGCCCTATCCCCGCAGTATTTT,CASRPGLALSPQYF
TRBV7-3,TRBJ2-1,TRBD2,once,TGTGCCAGCAGCCCACAATCCCCGGGGGGTGAGCAGTTCTTC,CASSPQSPGGEQFF
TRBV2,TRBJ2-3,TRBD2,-,TGTGCCAGCAGCGACCCGGGACTAGAGAAAGATACGCAGTATTTT,CASSDPGLEKDTQYF
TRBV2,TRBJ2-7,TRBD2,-,TGTGCCAGCACGGGCAAGCGGGGCTACGAGCAGTACTTC,CASTGKRGYEQYF
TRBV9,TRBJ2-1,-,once,TGTGCCAGCAGCGTAGACAGTATTTCCTACAATGAGCAGTTCTTC,CASSVDSISYNEQFF
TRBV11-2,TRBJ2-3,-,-,TGTGCCAGCAGCCGCAAGGGGTTGACTCACTCTAGCACAGATACGCAGTATTTT,CASSRKGLTHSSTDTQYF
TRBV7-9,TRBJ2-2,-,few,TGTGCCAGCAGCCAACCTCCGCGGCTGGGGGCAAGGGCGGGGGAGCTGTTTTTT,CASSQPPRLGARAGELFF
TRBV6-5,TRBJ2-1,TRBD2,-,TGTGCCAGCAGCGGGACTAGCGGATTCAATGAGCAGTTCTTC,CASSGTSGFNEQFF
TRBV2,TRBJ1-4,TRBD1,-,TGTGCCAGCAGTGACAGACAGGGAGTTGCGGAAAAACTGTTTTTT,CASSDRQGVAEKLFF
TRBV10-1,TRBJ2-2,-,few,TGCGCCAGCAGTGAGTACGTAGGAGCCGACACCGGGGAGCTGTTTTTT,CASSEYVGADTGELFF
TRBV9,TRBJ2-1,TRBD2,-,TGTGCCAGCAGCGCCTTGGGACTAGCGGGGGATGAGCAGTTCTTC,CASSALGLAGDEQFF
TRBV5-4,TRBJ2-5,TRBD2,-,TGTGCCAGCAGCCAGGGACTAGCGGGGGAGACCCAGTACTTC,CASSQGLAGETQYF
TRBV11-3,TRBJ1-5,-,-,TGTGCCATCTTATGGGCAGGTGAAGAGATAGCGAATCAGCCCCAGCATTTT,CAILWAGEEIANQPQHF
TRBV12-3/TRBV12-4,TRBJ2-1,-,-,TGTGCCAGCAGTTTTTTCGATGAGCAGTTCTTC,CASSFFDEQFF
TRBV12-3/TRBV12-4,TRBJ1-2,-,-,TGTGCCAGCAGTTTTGGACAGAACTATGGCTACACCTTC,CASSFGQNYGYTF
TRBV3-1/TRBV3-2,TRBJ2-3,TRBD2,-,TGTGCCAGCAGCCACGACGGGACTAGCGGGTACACAGATACGCAGTATTTT,CASSHDGTSGYTDTQYF
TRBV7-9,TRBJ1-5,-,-,TGTGCCAGCAGCTTAGTCCCAACGACAGATAGCAATCAGCCCCAGCATTTT,CASSLVPTTDSNQPQHF